These 28 T cell receptor beta chains originate from one sample sequenced in a study of spatial heterogeneity in lung cancer. Time point here: sample taken at primary tumor resection. The authors sequenced whole RNA from tumor, nontumor lung or frozen PBMC without sorting. TCRdb ran MiXCR on the 5' RACE reads and lists one entry per CDR3 protein. The sample shows approximately 40,000 distinct CDR3 sequences, approximately 6.8% of them seen only once. The material was PBMCs, obtained at surgery. The receptor set was obtained from a female donor with early-stage non-small cell lung cancer.

This clonotype was seen at least ten times. J is TRBJ2-3 and V is TRBV10-3, with 8 bases identical to TRBD2. V shed 10 bases, J shed 4 bases, and the junction held 10 bases outside the gene matches. Germline lookup yields CDR1 ENHRY and CDR2 SYGVKD. The CDR3 runs to 14 residues. For the CDR3, the DNA is TGTGCCACGGGACTAGTGGAGTCCTCAGATACGCAGTATTTT. It is translated as CATGLVESSDTQYF.

About this clonotype: Given a much more abundant clone one base away, this may be a read error. The CDR3 region has the DNA TGTGCCAGCAGTGTACAGGGGGGAGCGCATGGCTACACCTTC. Translated, it gives CASSVQGGAHGYTF. This chain links TRBV27 with TRBJ1-2; 8 bases are shared with TRBD1. Trimming at V came to 5 bases and at J to 6 bases, leaving 8 bases not matched to a gene. The V gene's germline CDR1 is MNHEY and CDR2 SMNVEV (reference sequence). The CDR3 consists of 14 residues.

This clonotype was observed many times. The rearrangement links TRBV4-2 to TRBJ1-6, with 7 bases fitting TRBD1. The CDR3 is made up of 14 amino acids. The J segment lost 6 bases and the V segment lost 8 bases, leaving 7 bases of the junction unmatched. Germline loops: CDR1 LGHNA, CDR2 YNFKEQ. CDR3: CASREGAFNSPLHF. In DNA form, the CDR3 reads TGTGCCAGCCGGGAGGGGGCGTTTAATTCACCCCTCCACTTT.

The rearrangement uses TRBV19 and TRBJ2-5; D not certain. Trimming cost V 6 bases and J 1 base, with 12 bases left between them. The CDR3 is 14 amino acids. CDR1 is LNHDA and CDR2 is SQIVND in the germline V gene (reference sequence). CDR3 bases: TGTGCCAGTAGCGGCAGCACGATCCAAGAGACCCAGTACTTC. It yields the protein CASSGSTIQETQYF.

This clonotype was counted a few times. The chain links TRBV5-1 to TRBJ1-3, with D possibly matching TRBD1 (6 bases). Trimming left V 3 bases short and J 4 bases short, with 20 bases between. Germline CDR1 reads SGHRS; CDR2 reads YFSETQ. The CDR3 consists of 17 residues. Written as DNA, the CDR3 is TGCGCCAGCAGCTCGGAGCTAAACAGGGCGGGCGGAAACACCATATATTTT. It codes for CASSSELNRAGGNTIYF. The variable domain in full, with the rest retrieved from reference TRBV5-1 and TRBJ1-3, is KAGVTQTPRYLIKTRGQQVTLSCSPISGHRSVSWYQQTPGQGLQFLFEYFSETQRNKGNFPGRFSGRQFSNSRSEMNVSTLELGDSALYLCASSSELNRAGGNTIYFGEGSWLTVV.

This clonotype was seen more than once but under ten times. The genes are TRBV6-1 and TRBJ2-5, with D uncertain. Germline values: CDR1 MNHNS, CDR2 SASEGT. The CDR3 contains 15 residues. V lost 6 bases and J lost 7, with 21 bases in between. The CDR3 sequence: CASSAYTVVERTQYF. The CDR3 DNA reads as TGTGCCAGCAGCGCCTACACCGTAGTTGAACGGACCCAGTACTTC.

The table lists this clonotype with many counts. The V gene is TRBV5-1, the J gene TRBJ2-1; a weak D match, TRBD1 (6 bases). V lost 4 bases and J 5 bases, leaving 10 bases between the germline ends. Germline assignment: CDR1 SGHRS and CDR2 YFSETQ. The length of the CDR3 is 13 residues. CDR3 sequence reads: CASSTQGHNEQFF. The CDR3 nucleotides read TGCGCCAGCAGCACACAGGGTCACAATGAGCAGTTCTTC.

In its sample, this clonotype was seen a few times. This chain joins TRBV4-1 and TRBJ2-1; TRBD2 matches 9 bases. The V gene's germline CDR1 is MGHRA and CDR2 YSYEKL. J lost 5 bases, V lost 0 bases, and 5 bases had no gene match. The CDR3 has 16 residues. Here the CDR3 reads CASSQDDQRGDNEQFF. For the CDR3, the DNA is TGCGCCAGCAGCCAAGATGACCAGCGGGGGGACAATGAGCAGTTCTTC.

This clonotype was detected ten times or more. The chain links TRBV7-9 to TRBJ2-7; 7 bases agree with TRBD2. Unmatched junction bases numbered 6, after V lost 2 bases and J lost 2 bases. This CDR3 is built from 15 residues. Germline V gives CDR1 SEHNR, CDR2 FQNEAQ (reference sequence). CDR3 protein: CASSLTGTTTYEQYF. The CDR3 region has the DNA TGTGCCAGCAGCTTAACCGGGACTACCACCTACGAGCAGTACTTC.

This clonotype appeared many times. The chain is built from TRBV24-1 and TRBJ2-3; D ambiguous. CDR1 and CDR2 from the germline V gene are KGHDR and SFDVKD. The CDR3 loop spans 15 amino acids. V lost 3 bases to trimming and J lost 0 bases, with 9 bases between them. Written as DNA, the CDR3 is TGTGCCACCAGTGATAGTACTACCAGCACAGATACGCAGTATTTT. Residues: CATSDSTTSTDTQYF.

This clonotype was detected ten times or more. This chain joins TRBV6-5 and TRBJ1-2, with TRBD1 as a possible D gene (6 bases). CDR3 length: 14 amino acids. Trimming cost V 5 bases and J 8 bases, with 18 bases left between them. The germline CDR1 and CDR2 sequences are MNHEY and SVGAGI. The CDR3 here is CASSPLGGLQGYTF. The CDR3 DNA follows: TGTGCCAGCAGTCCCCTTGGGGGGCTTCAAGGCTACACCTTC.

This clonotype turned up a few times. This chain joins TRBV20-1 and TRBJ2-3, with TRBD2 matching over 7 bases. The trim removed 2 bases at V and 2 bases at J, leaving 4 bases unmatched. In germline, CDR1 is DFQATT, CDR2 SNEGSKA (reference sequence). The CDR3 sequence is 14 residues long. The CDR3 sequence: CSARRGENTDTQYF. CDR3 sequence (DNA): TGCAGTGCTAGACGGGGGGAGAACACAGATACGCAGTATTTT.

V usage is TRBV4-3 and J usage is TRBJ1-5; no firm D call. Trimming took off 3 bases at V and 3 bases at J, with 12 bases between the two ends. Germline values: CDR1 LGHNA, CDR2 YSLEER. The CDR3 has 15 residues. CDR3 DNA: TGCGCCAGCAGCCACAGTTTAATCAACAATCAGCCCCAGCATTTT. Protein sequence: CASSHSLINNQPQHF.

The chain recombines TRBV5-4 with TRBJ1-1, with a possible D match to TRBD1 (5 bases). CDR3 length equals 13 residues. Germline CDR1 reads SGHNT; CDR2 reads YYREEE (reference sequence). Trimming took 9 bases from V and 4 from J, leaving 16 bases between them. The CDR3 DNA reads as TGTGCCACCACAGCTCAAAGGGGCACTGAAGCTTTCTTT. Translating gives CATTAQRGTEAFF.

This clonotype occurred many times. V usage is TRBV5-1 and J usage is TRBJ2-6, with TRBD1 matching over 9 bases. The CDR3 is 19 amino acids. Germline CDR1 is SGHRS and CDR2 is YFSETQ. V lost 2 bases to trimming and J lost 4 bases; unmatched junction nucleotides: 13. The CDR3 sequence: CASSLTPTGQGTGANVLTF. Written as DNA, the CDR3 is TGCGCCAGCAGCTTAACCCCTACAGGACAGGGGACCGGGGCCAACGTCCTGACTTTC.

This clonotype came up a few times. V and J are TRBV7-2 and TRBJ2-5; 7 bases are a match to TRBD1. Per germline, CDR1 SGHTA and CDR2 FQGNSA. Trimming cost V 4 bases and J 5 bases; bases outside gene matches: 4. This CDR3 comprises 13 residues. Here the CDR3 reads CASSWTGQETQYF. The CDR3 bases are TGTGCCAGCAGCTGGACAGGTCAGGAGACCCAGTACTTC.

There are many counts of this clonotype. V gene TRBV24-1 combines with J gene TRBJ1-5; a weak D match, TRBD1 (5 bases). V lost 1 base, J lost 4 bases, and 13 bases lay in between. CDR3 length: 16 residues. Germline CDR1 is KGHDR and CDR2 is SFDVKD. CDR3 sequence: CATSDFTGGPNQPQHF. In DNA form, the CDR3 reads TGTGCCACCAGTGATTTCACAGGCGGTCCGAATCAGCCCCAGCATTTT.

The rearrangement uses TRBV5-4 and TRBJ2-3, with D perhaps given as TRBD1 or TRBD2 (5 bases each). The CDR3 is 15 amino acids. Germline V lookup: CDR1 SGHNT, CDR2 YYREEE (reference sequence). Trimming pared 0 bases from V and 4 bases from J, leaving 12 bases between. CDR3 coding DNA: TGTGCCAGCAGCTTGGCCGGGGCATTCGCAGATACGCAGTATTTT. Translating it yields CASSLAGAFADTQYF.

This clonotype was detected once. This rearrangement joins TRBV29-1 to TRBJ2-1, with TRBD1 as a possible D gene (6 bases). Germline V gene sequence: CDR1 SQVTM, CDR2 ANQGSEA. Trimming shortened V by 4 bases and J by 4 bases, and 14 bases separated the two germline ends. The CDR3 runs to 14 residues. The CDR3, as DNA: TGCAGCGTTGCGGACAGCAGAGTATACAATGAGCAGTTCTTC. Its translation is CSVADSRVYNEQFF.

This clonotype was counted at least ten times. The rearrangement uses TRBV7-2 and TRBJ1-5, with TRBD1 as a possible D gene (6 bases). The CDR3 has 18 residues. Germline CDR1 SGHTA, CDR2 FQGNSA. V was pared by 0 bases and J by 4 bases, with 19 bases between. This CDR3 reads CASSLAPLMQGWNQPQHF. The CDR3 region has the DNA TGTGCCAGCAGCTTAGCCCCGTTAATGCAGGGGTGGAATCAGCCCCAGCATTTT.

This clonotype has only a few counts. The chain has TRBV29-1 and TRBJ1-1; the D gene is possibly TRBD1 (6 bases). Germline-derived CDR1 and CDR2 are SQVTM and ANQGSEA. This CDR3 has 12 amino acids. Trimming shortened V by 7 bases and J by 4 bases, and 13 bases separated the two germline ends. The CDR3 reads CSARWGATEAFF. The CDR3 nucleotides read TGCAGCGCCCGGTGGGGGGCCACTGAAGCTTTCTTT.

The chain has TRBV3-1 and TRBJ2-3, with 7 positions matching TRBD2. Germline CDR1 reads LGHDT; CDR2 reads YNNKEL (reference sequence). Trimming cost V 1 base and J 4 bases; bases outside gene matches: 2. This CDR3 comprises 14 residues. DNA for the CDR3: TGTGCCAGCAGCCAAGTGGGGGGGGCAGATACGCAGTATTTT. Protein product: CASSQVGGADTQYF.

The chain recombines TRBV20-1 with TRBJ1-4, with 7 bases aligning to TRBD1. The CDR3 consists of 16 residues. Trimming cost V 5 bases and J 1 base; bases outside gene matches: 10. Per the germline V gene, CDR1 is DFQATT and CDR2 is SNEGSKA (reference sequence). The CDR3 reads CSAPGTAYLTNEKLFF. In DNA, the CDR3 is TGCAGTGCTCCCGGGACAGCTTACCTAACTAATGAAAAACTGTTTTTT.

This clonotype was observed a handful of times. The rearrangement uses TRBV20-1 and TRBJ1-4, with TRBD1 identical over 7 bases. There are 12 residues in the CDR3. Trimming cost V 4 bases and J 11 bases; bases outside gene matches: 7. CDR1 is DFQATT, CDR2 SNEGSKA, per germline (reference sequence). The CDR3 sequence is CSAILEGAKLFF. The CDR3, as DNA: TGCAGTGCTATACTTGAGGGGGCCAAACTGTTTTTT.

This clonotype has ten or more counts. This chain connects TRBV28 to TRBJ2-1, with D possibly matching TRBD1 (6 bases). Trimming took 5 bases from V and 6 from J, leaving 23 bases between them. Looked up from germline, CDR1 is MDHEN and CDR2 is SYDVKM. The length of the CDR3 is 17 residues. The chain's CDR3 is CASSQTAGQSFSNEQFF. CDR3 in DNA: TGTGCCAGCAGTCAAACAGCCGGACAGTCGTTCAGCAATGAGCAGTTCTTC.

The rearrangement joins TRBV11-2 to TRBJ2-3; 14 bases align to TRBD2. CDR1 SGHAT and CDR2 FQNNGV come from the germline V gene. This CDR3 is 16 amino acids long. Trimming cost V 6 bases and J 1 base; bases outside gene matches: 3. The CDR3 loop is CASRKGLAGGTDTQYF. The DNA of the CDR3 is TGTGCCAGCAGAAAGGGACTAGCGGGGGGCACAGATACGCAGTATTTT.

This clonotype was counted many times. The genes are TRBV24-1 and TRBJ1-5; D unresolved. Trimming left V 4 bases short and J 5 bases short, with 20 bases between. The CDR3 runs to 17 residues. The germline gives CDR1 KGHDR, CDR2 SFDVKD. The chain's CDR3 is CATSDLTPAGGHQPQHF. The CDR3 DNA reads TGTGCCACCAGTGACTTGACCCCTGCAGGCGGGCATCAGCCCCAGCATTTT.

This clonotype was counted at least ten times. The chain links TRBV3-1 to TRBJ2-6; D may be TRBD2 (6 bases). The CDR3 length is 18 residues. Trimming stripped 4 bases from V and 1 base from J, with 17 bases between. The germline CDR1 and CDR2 sequences are LGHDT and YNNKEL (reference sequence). The CDR3 nucleotides are TGTGCCAGCAGCCTCAAACCCGGGGGATATTCTGGGGCCAACGTCCTGACTTTC. This codes for CASSLKPGGYSGANVLTF.